This note documents a single T cell receptor (beta chain) sequence. Only in-frame clones appear in the TCRdb table, and some are missing; sequencing was by immunoSEQ multiplex PCR. In the table there are about 88,000 clones, roughly nine tenths of which are singletons. Trimming shortened V by 1 base and J by 4 bases, and 13 bases separated the two germline ends. The CDR3 is 14 residues long. Germline V gene data show CDR1 as GTSNPN and CDR2 as SVGIG (reference sequence). The data derive from a study of T cell responses to AZD1222 COVID-19 vaccine. The chain carries TRBV30 and TRBJ1-2; D ambiguous. The receptor's source is an adult who received the AZD1222 COVID-19 vaccine. The material was peripheral blood, obtained 28 days after the second AZD1222 dose. CDR3 DNA: TGTGCCTGGAGTGACAGTGTAGCCTCCTATGGCTACACCTTC. Translating it yields CAWSDSVASYGYTF.